The 23 T cell receptor beta chains reported below all come from one sample, sequenced in a study of CD8+CD57+ T cells in acquired aplastic anemia. Genomic DNA templated the TCR beta VDJ and CDR3 profiling. TCRdb re-called the reads through MiXCR, storing one row per CDR3 protein. The sample lists a few hundred thousand distinct CDR3 sequences, about 70% occurring once. The sequenced sample was sorted CD4+, CD8+, or CD8+CD57+ T cells (not recorded which) from PBMCs. The source of these receptors is a human donor in good health, serving as a control.

This clonotype was recorded many times. The V and J genes are TRBV29-1 and TRBJ1-1, with a possible D match to TRBD1 (6 bases). V lost 4 bases and J 0 bases, leaving 9 bases between the germline ends. In germline, CDR1 is SQVTM, CDR2 ANQGSEA. The CDR3 runs to 13 residues. CDR3 loop: CSVAGQLNTEAFF. CDR3 nucleotides: TGCAGCGTTGCCGGACAGCTGAACACTGAAGCTTTCTTT.

The V gene is TRBV11-3, the J gene TRBJ2-1; no reliable D call. CDR3 length equals 16 residues. Germline assignment: CDR1 SGHNT and CDR2 YENEEA. V lost 5 bases and J 3 bases, leaving 17 bases between the germline ends. The CDR3 sequence: CASSGTPPPVYNEQFF. The CDR3 DNA reads as TGTGCCAGCAGCGGCACCCCCCCGCCGGTCTACAATGAGCAGTTCTTC.

The CDR3 region is CASSLGYLAGDSSDEQFF. The CDR3 DNA is TGCGCCAGCAGCTTGGGTTATCTAGCGGGGGATTCCAGTGATGAGCAGTTCTTC. The chain couples TRBV5-1 to TRBJ2-1; TRBD2 aligns across 10 bases. The V and J ends lost 0 bases and 8 bases, in that order; junction bases with no gene match: 14. Germline CDR1 and CDR2: SGHRS and YFSETQ. This CDR3 is 18 amino acids long.

The chain has TRBV7-9 and TRBJ1-6; D remains unclear. V lost 5 bases, J lost 14 bases, and 13 bases lay in between. This CDR3 has 12 residues. Germline V gene lookup returns CDR1 SEHNR and CDR2 FQNEAQ (reference sequence). The CDR3, as DNA: TGTGCCAGCAGCGGTTTGTATTCGGCCCTCCACTTT. This translates into CASSGLYSALHF.

The V call is TRBV5-1, the J call TRBJ2-7; 9 bases line up with TRBD2. The CDR3 contains 15 residues. Germline V gives CDR1 SGHRS, CDR2 YFSETQ. V was pared by 4 bases and J by 5 bases, with 10 bases of the junction left unmatched. The CDR3 reads CASSLKLAGFHEQYV. The DNA for the CDR3 is TGCGCCAGCAGCCTAAAGCTAGCGGGATTCCACGAGCAGTACGTC.

V usage is TRBV7-9 and J usage is TRBJ1-4; D gene uncertain. Germline-derived CDR1 and CDR2 are SEHNR and FQNEAQ (reference sequence). The CDR3 has 16 residues. V lost 5 bases and J 7 bases, leaving 20 bases between the germline ends. CDR3 DNA: TGTGCCAGCAGCGACACTCGACCGGCAAGGAGTGAAAAACTGTTTTTT. Amino acid sequence: CASSDTRPARSEKLFF.

This clonotype was counted at least ten times. The V call is TRBV28, the J call TRBJ1-4, with D unresolved. The V gene's germline CDR1 is MDHEN and CDR2 SYDVKM. The CDR3 loop spans 13 amino acids. Trimming left V 8 bases short and J 6 bases short, with 13 bases between. CDR3 region: CASRGAVDEKLFF. The CDR3 coding sequence is TGTGCCAGCCGGGGAGCGGTGGATGAAAAACTGTTTTTT.

Details on this clonotype: A junction end diverges from the germline sequence, so it may reflect a read error. The chain has TRBV7-7 and TRBJ2-1, with TRBD1 matching 8 bases. Germline V CDR1 and CDR2: SSHAT, FNYEAQ (reference sequence). The CDR3 runs 15 residues. CDR3 DNA sequence: TGTGCTAGCAGCCCCGACAGGGGCCCTAACAATGAGCAGTTCTTC. Its translation is CASSPDRGPNNEQFF.

Worth noting for this clonotype: At one of its ends the junction is not consistent with the germline gene, which may arise from a read error. This chain connects TRBV10-3 to TRBJ2-5; D is perhaps TRBD2 (6 bases). Germline values: CDR1 ENHRY, CDR2 SYGVKD. The CDR3 contains 16 residues. CDR3 sequence: CASSYTTRRTQTKQYF. For the CDR3, the DNA is TGTGCCAGCAGTTACACGACTAGAAGAACACAGACGAAGCAGTACTTC.

This chain uses TRBV10-3 with TRBJ1-2; D possibly corresponds to TRBD1 (6 bases). The CDR3 runs 12 residues. V was shortened by 3 bases and J by 8 bases, with 10 bases between the two germline ends. CDR1 ENHRY and CDR2 SYGVKD come from the germline V gene. CDR3 amino acids: CAISDRGGGYTF. The CDR3 DNA reads TGTGCCATCAGTGACAGGGGAGGGGGCTACACCTTC.

A note on this clonotype: A read error may account for a junction end that differs from germline. The chain links TRBV7-3 to TRBJ1-6; D gene uncertain. Germline-derived CDR1 and CDR2 are SGHTA and FQGTGA. The CDR3 runs to 13 residues. The CDR3 reads CASSLTLASPLFF. The CDR3 bases are TGTGCCAGCAGCCTAACTCTTGCTTCACCCCTCTTCTTT.

This clonotype was recorded only once. The chain recombines TRBV29-1 with TRBJ2-5; tentative D call: TRBD2 (7 bases). The CDR3 runs 14 residues. V dropped 7 bases and J dropped 5 bases, with 20 bases sitting between them. Germline CDR1 is SQVTM and CDR2 is ANQGSEA. The CDR3 nucleotides read TGCAGCGATGGGGGACGGGGGGCGTGGGAGACCCAGTACTTC. The encoded protein is CSDGGRGAWETQYF.

This rearrangement joins TRBV11-3 to TRBJ2-7, with no clear D. V lost 5 bases, J lost 4 bases, and 12 bases lay in between. CDR1 and CDR2 from the germline V gene are SGHNT and YENEEA. This CDR3 contains 13 residues. CDR3 amino acids: CASSQQRDYEQYF. In nucleotides, the CDR3 is TGTGCCAGCAGCCAACAGCGCGATTACGAGCAGTACTTC.

This clonotype came up many times. The V and J genes are TRBV7-9 and TRBJ2-5; 8 positions agree with TRBD1. In germline, CDR1 is SEHNR, CDR2 FQNEAQ (reference sequence). Trimming removed 5 bases from V and 4 bases from J; junction bases left unmatched: 9. The CDR3 runs to 15 residues. DNA of the CDR3: TGTGCCAGCAGCGGCGGACAGGGAATGGGAGAGACCCAGTACTTC. As protein: CASSGGQGMGETQYF.

V gene TRBV7-9 combines with J gene TRBJ2-7; D perhaps matches TRBD2 (5 bases). This CDR3 is 13 amino acids long. V was pared by 2 bases and J by 9 bases, with 14 bases between. Germline V gene lookup returns CDR1 SEHNR and CDR2 FQNEAQ (reference sequence). The CDR3 nucleotides read TGTGCCAGCAGCTTAACCACTAGTACTGCGCAGTACTTC. It encodes CASSLTTSTAQYF.

This clonotype was found many times. V and J are TRBV7-2 and TRBJ2-1; D is ambiguous. CDR3 length: 14 residues. V gave up 5 bases and J gave up 2 bases, with 10 bases separating them. Germline V gene sequence: CDR1 SGHTA, CDR2 FQGNSA. CDR3 sequence: CASSPRPAYNEQFF. In DNA form, the CDR3 reads TGTGCCAGCAGCCCACGACCCGCCTACAATGAGCAGTTCTTC.

As concerns this clonotype: The conserved closing phenylalanine or tryptophan is absent in this CDR3, likely reflecting a read error. The limits of the CDR3 on the DNA are not certain, so only TCRdb's listed CDR3 is given. The chain joins TRBV9 to TRBJ1-5; the table's D call of TRBD1 was not tested on the DNA. With termini counted, the CDR3 has 13 amino acids. Germline V gene data show CDR1 as SGDLS and CDR2 as YYNGEE. CDR3: CASSRGGGGNQPL.

This clonotype was seen at least ten times. The rearrangement uses TRBV15 and TRBJ2-3; D is unresolved. The V end was cut by 3 bases, the J end by 1 base, with 8 bases between. From germline, CDR1 is LNHNV and CDR2 YYDKDF (reference sequence). The CDR3 covers 14 residues. The CDR3 DNA follows: TGTGCCACCAGCAGGTCCCCCCGCACAGATACGCAGTATTTT. It encodes CATSRSPRTDTQYF.

This clonotype was detected only a few times. The chain combines TRBV25-1 with TRBJ1-2, with 8 bases fitting TRBD1. Trimming took 3 bases from V and 2 from J; bases not matched to a gene: 2. From germline, CDR1 is MGHDK and CDR2 SYGVNS. This CDR3 spans 14 amino acids. This CDR3 reads CASSDWTGNYGYTF. In DNA, the CDR3 is TGTGCCAGCAGTGACTGGACAGGGAACTATGGCTACACCTTC.

In the case of this clonotype: The conserved closing phenylalanine or tryptophan is absent in this CDR3, likely reflecting a read error. The CDR3 is CSVDGAAGAQYL. The DNA of the CDR3 is TGCAGCGTTGATGGAGCGGCGGGGGCGCAGTACCTC. J is TRBJ2-7 and V is TRBV29-1; D possibly corresponds to TRBD2 (7 bases). V was shortened by 3 bases and J by 9 bases, with 15 bases between the two germline ends. The CDR3 is made up of 12 amino acids. Germline V gives CDR1 SQVTM, CDR2 ANQGSEA.

Many counts were recorded for this clonotype. J is TRBJ1-5 and V is TRBV6-2 or TRBV6-3, with 11 bases aligning to TRBD1. The CDR3 spans 17 residues. Unmatched junction bases numbered 7, after V lost 0 bases and J lost 6 bases. Germline CDR1 reads MNHEY; CDR2 reads SVGEGT. The CDR3 loop is CASSYSVGTGGGQPQHF. The DNA for the CDR3 is TGTGCCAGCAGTTACTCGGTGGGGACAGGGGGTGGTCAGCCCCAGCATTTT.

Notes on this clonotype: The junction and the germline gene differ at one end; a read error may be behind it. The V and J genes are TRBV5-5 and TRBJ1-1; no firm D call. CDR1 is SGHKS, CDR2 YYEKEE, per germline (reference sequence). CDR3 length: 13 residues. CDR3 sequence reads: CASSLIQDSEAFF. The CDR3 coding sequence is TGCGCCAGCAGCTTGATCCAGGACTCTGAAGCTTTCTTT.

This clonotype is a singleton in its sample. V gene TRBV4-3 combines with J gene TRBJ2-3; 7 positions agree with TRBD2. CDR3 length equals 15 residues. Germline assignment: CDR1 LGHNA and CDR2 YSLEER. Trimming removed 1 base from V and 3 bases from J; junction bases left unmatched: 4. The CDR3 sequence is CASSQGGGATDTQYF. The CDR3, as DNA: TGCGCCAGCAGCCAAGGGGGGGGAGCGACAGATACGCAGTATTTT.